This T cell receptor beta chain was documented in a study of vaccination and CD4 T cells after COVID-19. Indicated treatment: roughly ten-day PBMC culture with coronavirus spike peptide pools or control peptides (ViraFEST assay). Details on this clonotype: What it recognizes is unknown.

Trimming took off 6 bases at V and 2 bases at J, with 13 bases between the two ends. This CDR3 contains 14 residues. Germline-derived CDR1 and CDR2 are KGHSH and LQKENI. Cultured CD4+ T-cell DNA underwent Oncomine TCR Beta short-read sequencing. TCRdb fed the PCR reads into MiXCR, producing one record per CDR3 protein. The repertoire includes 15,000 to 18,000 distinct CDR3 sequences, approximately 53% of them detected once, and about 12% sits in the top ten. Input material: CD4+ T cells from blood, cultured in vitro. This rearrangement joins TRBV18 to TRBJ2-5, with D possibly being TRBD1 (6 bases). The TCR sequence derives from a human donor who had recovered from COVID-19. The CDR3 spells CASSRNGQQETQYF. The CDR3 coding sequence is TGTGCCAGCTCCCGAAATGGACAGCAAGAGACCCAGTACTTC.